This T cell receptor beta chain was retrieved from a study of T cells in Graves' hyperthyroidism and ophthalmopathy. The study's findings and limits: Ophthalmopathy onset followed model prediction by a median approximately 6.2 months. Blood also held most thyroid clonotypes expanded beyond 0.001.

Hyperthyroidism in the patients, aged 18 to 65, was newly diagnosed and under 2 months in duration. This clonotype has more than one count but fewer than ten. Antigen: not known. The TCR beta CDR3 regions underwent amplification using RNA transcripts as the source. The HTBI primer set served for first-round RT-PCR of the TCR CDR3. A single record per CDR3 protein comes from TCRdb applying MiXCR to the multiplex PCR reads. The table shows roughly 150,000 distinct CDR3 sequences, with 9.4% occurring only once. This CDR3 is built from 13 residues. V lost 6 bases to trimming and J lost 3 bases, with 10 bases between them. Germline CDR1 is SGHRS and CDR2 is YFSETQ.

This TCR was recovered from a woman aged 18-29 years with Graves' hyperthyroidism that later progressed to Graves' ophthalmopathy. Sequences were obtained from blood. V is TRBV5-1 and J is TRBJ2-1; D is possibly TRBD2 (5 bases). The CDR3 is CASIGGFYNEQFF. CDR3 bases: TGCGCCAGCATTGGCGGGTTCTACAATGAGCAGTTCTTC.